One and the same sample provided the 3 T cell receptor beta chains below, sequenced in a study of blood T cell repertoires in COVID-19. TCRdb's copy holds only in-frame clones and misses some; the assay was immunoSEQ multiplex PCR. The table lists 190,000 or so clones, around nine tenths of them singletons. The sample consisted of peripheral blood. The receptors here all came from a man in his forties with acute or convalescent COVID-19.

V and J are TRBV9 and TRBJ2-7; 10 bases align to TRBD1. In germline, CDR1 is SGDLS, CDR2 YYNGEE. J lost 4 bases, V lost 0 bases, and 4 bases had no gene match. The CDR3 loop spans 15 amino acids. The CDR3 region is CASSVGQGARYEQYF. The CDR3 DNA follows: TGTGCCAGCAGCGTAGGACAGGGGGCCAGGTACGAGCAGTACTTC.

The gene calls are TRBV6-1 and TRBJ2-1, with 12 bases aligning to TRBD2. V lost 4 bases and J lost 1; bases outside the gene matches: 2. The length of the CDR3 is 16 residues. Per the germline V gene, CDR1 is MNHNS and CDR2 is SASEGT. The CDR3 sequence is CASSGLAGGSYNEQFF. The DNA of the CDR3 is TGTGCCAGCAGTGGGCTAGCGGGGGGGTCCTACAATGAGCAGTTCTTC.

The rearrangement uses TRBV5-4 and TRBJ2-7; a weak D match, TRBD2 (5 bases). V was cut by 2 bases and J by 0 bases, with 12 bases left in between. This CDR3 contains 15 residues. Germline V gene sequence: CDR1 SGHNT, CDR2 YYREEE (reference sequence). The CDR3 loop reads CASSFGAVSSYEQYF. CDR3 nucleotide sequence: TGTGCCAGCAGCTTCGGAGCGGTCAGCTCCTACGAGCAGTACTTC.